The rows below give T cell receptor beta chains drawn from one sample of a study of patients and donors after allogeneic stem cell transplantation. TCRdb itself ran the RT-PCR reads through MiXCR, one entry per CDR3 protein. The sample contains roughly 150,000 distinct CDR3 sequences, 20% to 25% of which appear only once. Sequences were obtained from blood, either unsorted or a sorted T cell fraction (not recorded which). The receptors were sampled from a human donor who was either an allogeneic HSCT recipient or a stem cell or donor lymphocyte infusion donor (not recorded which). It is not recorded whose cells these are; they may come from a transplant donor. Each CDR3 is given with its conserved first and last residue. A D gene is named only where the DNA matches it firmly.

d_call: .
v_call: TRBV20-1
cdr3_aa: CSAWVYGYTF

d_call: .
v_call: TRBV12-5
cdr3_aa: CASGQPGMNTEAFF

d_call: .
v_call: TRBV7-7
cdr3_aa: CASSLSRAEKLFF

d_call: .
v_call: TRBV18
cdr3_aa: CASSPGTPNEKLFF

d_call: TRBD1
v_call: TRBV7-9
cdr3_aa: CASSSGTGPYNEQFF

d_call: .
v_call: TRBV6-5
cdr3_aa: CASSWTAGPDTQYF

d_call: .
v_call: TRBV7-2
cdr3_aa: CASSLIARTGELFF

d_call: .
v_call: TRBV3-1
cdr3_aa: CASSQVFGGRDSPYQETQYF

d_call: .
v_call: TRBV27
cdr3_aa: CASSASNQPQHF

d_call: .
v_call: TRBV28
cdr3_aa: CASSRAGYDYEQYF

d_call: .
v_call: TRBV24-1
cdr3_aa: CATSDLDEQFF

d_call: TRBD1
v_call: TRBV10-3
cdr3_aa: CAISPTGTNYGYTF

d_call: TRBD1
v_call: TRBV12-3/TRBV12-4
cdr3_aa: CASSLRDRGHLNEKLFF

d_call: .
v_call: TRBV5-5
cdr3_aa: CASSLWGQVQPQHF

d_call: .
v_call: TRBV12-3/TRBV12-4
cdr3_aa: CASSLWEGTDEQYF

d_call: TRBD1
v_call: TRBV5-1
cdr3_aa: CASSRGQSPSLGYTF

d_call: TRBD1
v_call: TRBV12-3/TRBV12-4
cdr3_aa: CASTPGQAYGYTF

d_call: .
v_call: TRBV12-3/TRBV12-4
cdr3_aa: CASSFSGHTRYEQYF

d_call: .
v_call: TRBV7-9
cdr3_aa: CASSRKMNTEAFF

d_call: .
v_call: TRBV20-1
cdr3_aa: CSARDTQLFRETQYF

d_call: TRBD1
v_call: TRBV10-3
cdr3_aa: CATTPQGGAEAFF

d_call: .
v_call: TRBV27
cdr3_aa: CASSLSGTYNEQFF

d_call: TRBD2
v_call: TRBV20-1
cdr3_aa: CSAANSSGRLLYEQYF

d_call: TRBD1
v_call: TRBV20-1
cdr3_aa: CSARQGAGGYTF

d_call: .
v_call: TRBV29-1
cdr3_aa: CSVADRFF

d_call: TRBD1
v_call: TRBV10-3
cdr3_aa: CAISEWAGQENTEAFF

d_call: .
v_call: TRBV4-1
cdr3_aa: CASSHHQTMGSNQPQHF

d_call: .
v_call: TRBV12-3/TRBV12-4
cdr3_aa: CASRPSAKNIQYF